This is a list of T cell receptor beta chains from one sample in a study of CD8 T cells in Susac syndrome. TCRdb itself ran the immunoSEQ multiplex PCR reads through MiXCR, one entry per CDR3 protein. The table has 330,000 or so distinct CDR3 sequences, approximately 85% seen once. The sample comprised CD8+ T cells from PBMCs. These receptors came from a human donor with multiple sclerosis. Both conserved end residues are part of each CDR3. The D gene is left open where the match is weak. The size of a clone is reported for some rows only, either as once, few or many, or as a class for expanded clones.

V gene	J gene	D gene	clone size	CDR3 DNA	CDR3 protein
TRBV28	TRBJ1-5	.	.	TGTGCCAGCACTGCCTTTGGGCAGCCCCAGCATTTT	CASTAFGQPQHF
TRBV27	TRBJ2-1	TRBD2	.	TGTGCCAGCGCTCCCTTCGGGGGCGGGAGGGGCAATGAGCAGTTCTTC	CASAPFGGGRGNEQFF
TRBV11-2	TRBJ2-7	.	.	TGTGCCTCCAAATTAGGAAGCGGACACTACGAGCAGTACTTC	CASKLGSGHYEQYF
TRBV4-3	TRBJ2-2	TRBD1	.	TGCGCCAGCAGCCGTTTGACAGGGGCGAACACCGGGGAGCTGTTTTTT	CASSRLTGANTGELFF
TRBV9	TRBJ2-1	.	.	TGTGCCAGCAGCGTAGTGTGGGGGTTGGATGAGCAGTTCTTC	CASSVVWGLDEQFF
TRBV11-2	TRBJ2-1	TRBD2	.	TGTGCCAGCAGCTCCCTAGCGGCCTCTTGGGATGAGCAGTTCTTC	CASSSLAASWDEQFF
TRBV30	TRBJ2-1	.	once	TGTGCCTTAATAGGGACTTACAGCTCCTACAATGAGCAGTTCTTC	CALIGTYSSYNEQFF
TRBV29-1	TRBJ2-7	.	.	TGCAGCGTTGAAGGGTATCGCGGGACCCCCTACGAGCAGTACTTC	CSVEGYRGTPYEQYF
TRBV6-6	TRBJ1-5	.	few	TGTGCCAGCAGCTCATTAGGATATAGCAATCAGCCCCAGCATTTT	CASSSLGYSNQPQHF
TRBV18	TRBJ2-7	.	.	TGTGCCAGCTCACCATTAAGAGTAGGAGACGACCCTTCCTACGAGCAGTACTTC	CASSPLRVGDDPSYEQYF
TRBV28	TRBJ1-6	.	.	TGTGCCAGCAGTCCAGTCGGGACGTCGCCCCTCCACTTT	CASSPVGTSPLHF
TRBV11-2	TRBJ2-2	.	.	TGTGCCAGCAGCTTTGCGGTATTGAACACCGGGGAGCTGTTTTTT	CASSFAVLNTGELFF
TRBV5-4	TRBJ1-5	.	.	TGTGCCAGCAGCTTAGAGCAGGCCTCCCCCGAGCATTTT	CASSLEQASPEHF
TRBV15	TRBJ1-3	.	.	TGTGCCACCAGCAGAGACAGGGTCAGCTCTGGAAACACCATATATTTT	CATSRDRVSSGNTIYF
TRBV28	TRBJ2-7	TRBD2	.	TGTGCCAGCAGTTTATTAGTAGCGGGAGGGTTAGAGCAGTACTTC	CASSLLVAGGLEQYF
TRBV4-1	TRBJ1-1	.	.	TGCGCCAGCAGCCATGGCGGGGGGACTGAAGCTTTCTTT	CASSHGGGTEAFF
TRBV12-2	TRBJ2-7	.	.	TGTGCAAGTCGCTCTTTTCGGGGGGGACTAGCGGGAGCTCCCGAGCAGTACTTC	CASRSFRGGLAGAPEQYF
TRBV12-3/TRBV12-4	TRBJ2-5	.	.	TGTGCCAGCAGTTTAAGTAGTCTCCGGGAGACCCAGTACTTC	CASSLSSLRETQYF
TRBV4-3	TRBJ1-2	TRBD1	.	TGCGCCAGCAGCGACATCGACAGGGGCTATGGCTACACCTTC	CASSDIDRGYGYTF
TRBV13	TRBJ2-1	TRBD1	.	TGTGCCAGCAGCTTCCTGACAGGGGAAAATGAGCAGTTCTTC	CASSFLTGENEQFF
TRBV29-1	TRBJ2-1	.	.	TGCAGCGTTGAAGATCGGGAACACGTCGAGCAGTTCTTC	CSVEDREHVEQFF
TRBV3-1	TRBJ2-5	.	.	TGTGCCAGCAGCCAAGTAACTAGTCGGGAGACCCAGTACTTC	CASSQVTSRETQYF
TRBV6-6	TRBJ2-7	.	once	TGTGCCAGCAGTTACTCAAGCTTGGAGCAGTACTTC	CASSYSSLEQYF
TRBV28	TRBJ1-3	.	once	TGTGCCAGCAGTGCCCCGGACCTTACCGGGAACACCATATATTTT	CASSAPDLTGNTIYF
TRBV3-1	TRBJ2-7	.	few	TGTGCCAGCAGCCAAGATCTAGATTACGAGCAGTACTTC	CASSQDLDYEQYF
TRBV7-9	TRBJ2-7	TRBD2	.	TGTGCCAGCAGCTTGGGACTAGCGGCTACCTACGAGCAGTACTTC	CASSLGLAATYEQYF
TRBV7-7	TRBJ2-1	TRBD2	once	TGTGCTAGCAGCCCAGGACTAGCGGGAGTACGGAATGAGCAGTTCTTC	CASSPGLAGVRNEQFF
TRBV19	TRBJ1-5	.	.	TGTGCCAGTAGTATAGGGAACTGGGCCCGTAGCAATCAGCCCCAGCATTTT	CASSIGNWARSNQPQHF
TRBV19	TRBJ1-5	.	.	TGTGCCAGTAGTATTCTCGCTTATAGCAATCAGCCCCAGCATTTT	CASSILAYSNQPQHF
TRBV20-1	TRBJ2-7	.	.	TGCAGTGCTAGAGATCTAGCGTTTAGCTCCTACGAGCAGTACTTC	CSARDLAFSSYEQYF
TRBV5-1	TRBJ2-3	TRBD1	.	TGCGCCAGCGAGGCTGTGGCCGGGACAGCCCTCACAAGCACAGATACGCAGTATTTT	CASEAVAGTALTSTDTQYF
TRBV28	TRBJ1-1	TRBD1	.	TGTGCCAGCAGCCCCAGGGGGGCAGGACCGTTTGAAGCTTTCTTT	CASSPRGAGPFEAFF
TRBV4-3	TRBJ1-1	TRBD1	.	TGCGCCAGCAGCCAAGGACAGGGGGAATTATTTGATACTGAAGCTTTCTTT	CASSQGQGELFDTEAFF
TRBV20-1	TRBJ2-1	TRBD2	.	TGCAGTGCTAGATGGGGGGGTGAGCAGTTCTTC	CSARWGGEQFF
TRBV6-5	TRBJ2-1	.	.	TGTGCCAGCAGTACCTCGGACTGGGGCTCCTACAATGAGCAGTTCTTC	CASSTSDWGSYNEQFF
TRBV7-2	TRBJ2-1	TRBD2	.	TGTGCCAGCAGCTACAGCGGGAGGAGCTCCTACAATGAGCAGTTCTTC	CASSYSGRSSYNEQFF
TRBV11-2	TRBJ2-1	TRBD2	.	TGTGCCAGCAGCTTACATTTGATTTTGACAATAGCGGGAGAGGGCAATGAGCAGTTCTTC	CASSLHLILTIAGEGNEQFF
TRBV7-9	TRBJ2-1	TRBD2	.	TGTGCCACCACCGTAGCGGGAGGGTATGATGAGCAGTTCTTC	CATTVAGGYDEQFF
TRBV19	TRBJ2-3	.	once	TGTGCCAGTAGTGCCCATTCAGCAGATACGCAGTATTTT	CASSAHSADTQYF
TRBV19	TRBJ1-5	.	.	TGTGCCAGTAGTATGCGTGGGTTCCAGCCCCAGCATTTT	CASSMRGFQPQHF
TRBV29-1	TRBJ2-7	TRBD2	.	TGCAGCGTTGTGCAGGGAGCGGGAATTGGGAAATTGAGCTCCTACGAGCAGTACTTC	CSVVQGAGIGKLSSYEQYF
TRBV28	TRBJ2-1	.	.	TGTGCCATTGCTCCGGGACTCAACAATGAGCAGTTCTTC	CAIAPGLNNEQFF
TRBV13	TRBJ2-7	TRBD2	.	TGTGCCAGCAGTCTTTATCTAGCGGGCTACGAGCAGTACTTC	CASSLYLAGYEQYF
TRBV14	TRBJ2-1	.	.	TGTGCCAGCAGCTCTAACAGGAGAGGTTACAATGAGCAGTTCTTC	CASSSNRRGYNEQFF
TRBV7-8	TRBJ2-1	.	once	TGTGCCAGCAGCTTAGAGGTTAGTAATTACAATGAGCAGTTCTTC	CASSLEVSNYNEQFF
TRBV28	TRBJ2-7	TRBD1	.	TGTGCCAGCAGCACGACAGGGAACTACGAGCAGTACTTC	CASSTTGNYEQYF
TRBV6-2/TRBV6-3	TRBJ1-1	.	.	TGTGCCAGCAGTTATTTAGAAAACACTGAAGCTTTCTTT	CASSYLENTEAFF
TRBV13	TRBJ1-1	.	.	TGTGCCAGCAGCTTAAGCGGGGCGAGTGAAGCTTTCTTT	CASSLSGASEAFF
TRBV3-1	TRBJ2-7	TRBD1	.	TGTGCCAGCAGCCAACTACAGGGGGAATTATACGAGCAGTACTTC	CASSQLQGELYEQYF
TRBV6-5	TRBJ2-3	.	.	TGTGCCAGCAGTTACTCAGGGAGTAGCACAGATACGCAGTATTTT	CASSYSGSSTDTQYF
TRBV27	TRBJ2-7	.	.	TGTGCCAGCAGTCCCCTCGCCGGACACCTCTCCTACGAGCAGTACTTC	CASSPLAGHLSYEQYF
TRBV6-2/TRBV6-3	TRBJ2-1	.	.	TGTGCCAGCAGTTACTTCAGGGGCAATGAGCAGTTCTTC	CASSYFRGNEQFF
TRBV27	TRBJ1-1	.	once	TGTGCCAGCCGAGGATCCTGGAACACTGAAGCTTTCTTT	CASRGSWNTEAFF
TRBV6-2/TRBV6-3	TRBJ2-5	.	.	TGTGCCAGCAGTTACTCGATAGGGCCGAGGGGAGAGACCCAGTACTTC	CASSYSIGPRGETQYF
TRBV2	TRBJ1-1	.	.	TGTGCCAGCAGTCTTCTGTCTTACACTGAAGCTTTCTTT	CASSLLSYTEAFF